This T cell receptor (beta chain) was recorded in a study of blood T cell repertoires in COVID-19. Study-level background: In each case, the material was cDNA or gDNA derived from T cells, B-cell-depleted T cells, or PBMCs.

CDR3 size: 13 residues. Trimming took 2 bases from V and 8 from J, leaving 12 bases between them. Methods used by the authors: The authors estimated nucleated cell counts from reference gene primer amplification. The table came from immunoSEQ multiplex PCR; TCRdb's copy has only in-frame clones and leaves some out. V and J calls and clone size are those listed in that table; D and trimming were worked out from the DNA. The sample holds more than 200,000 clones, 80% to 85% seen once. The sequence was obtained from a man aged 50 to 60 with active or convalescent COVID-19. What was sequenced was peripheral blood. This chain connects TRBV12-3 or TRBV12-4 to TRBJ1-2, with D perhaps matching TRBD1 (6 bases). The CDR3 loop is CASSLIQGKGYTF. The CDR3 coding sequence is TGTGCCAGCAGTTTAATTCAGGGGAAGGGCTACACCTTC.